This T cell receptor beta chain was sequenced during a study of blood T cell repertoires in COVID-19. The CDR3 is 13 amino acids. Trimming removed 3 bases from V and 0 bases from J, with 5 bases in between. Germline CDR1 and CDR2: SGHVS and FNYEAQ. The assay was immunoSEQ multiplex PCR, and TCRdb's table has in-frame clones only and misses some. The sample lists 300,000 to 350,000 clones, around nine tenths occurring once. J is TRBJ1-1 and V is TRBV7-6; the D is unclear. Sequenced input: peripheral blood. The TCR sequence derives from a woman aged 25 to 39 with COVID-19, enrolled during active disease. CDR3 DNA sequence: TGTGCCAGCAGCTTCCAAATGAACACTGAAGCTTTCTTT. It encodes CASSFQMNTEAFF.